A single TCR beta chain is shown here with its context. This sample was taken from a study of control samples from healthy donors and cancer patients. Unmatched junction bases numbered 5, after V lost 7 bases and J lost 5 bases. The length of the CDR3 is 13 residues. Germline values: CDR1 MNHEY, CDR2 SVGAGI. Using immunoSEQ multiplex PCR, the repertoire was profiled, and TCRdb retains in-frame clones only, with some absent. The sample has about 180,000 clones; around 94% are singletons. Material for sequencing was blood. This clonotype was obtained from a man aged 25 to 45 in good health. The rearrangement uses TRBV6-5 and TRBJ2-5; 9 bases match TRBD1. CDR3 nucleotides: TGTGCCAGCACACAGGGGGCGAAGGAGACCCAGTACTTC. As protein: CASTQGAKETQYF.